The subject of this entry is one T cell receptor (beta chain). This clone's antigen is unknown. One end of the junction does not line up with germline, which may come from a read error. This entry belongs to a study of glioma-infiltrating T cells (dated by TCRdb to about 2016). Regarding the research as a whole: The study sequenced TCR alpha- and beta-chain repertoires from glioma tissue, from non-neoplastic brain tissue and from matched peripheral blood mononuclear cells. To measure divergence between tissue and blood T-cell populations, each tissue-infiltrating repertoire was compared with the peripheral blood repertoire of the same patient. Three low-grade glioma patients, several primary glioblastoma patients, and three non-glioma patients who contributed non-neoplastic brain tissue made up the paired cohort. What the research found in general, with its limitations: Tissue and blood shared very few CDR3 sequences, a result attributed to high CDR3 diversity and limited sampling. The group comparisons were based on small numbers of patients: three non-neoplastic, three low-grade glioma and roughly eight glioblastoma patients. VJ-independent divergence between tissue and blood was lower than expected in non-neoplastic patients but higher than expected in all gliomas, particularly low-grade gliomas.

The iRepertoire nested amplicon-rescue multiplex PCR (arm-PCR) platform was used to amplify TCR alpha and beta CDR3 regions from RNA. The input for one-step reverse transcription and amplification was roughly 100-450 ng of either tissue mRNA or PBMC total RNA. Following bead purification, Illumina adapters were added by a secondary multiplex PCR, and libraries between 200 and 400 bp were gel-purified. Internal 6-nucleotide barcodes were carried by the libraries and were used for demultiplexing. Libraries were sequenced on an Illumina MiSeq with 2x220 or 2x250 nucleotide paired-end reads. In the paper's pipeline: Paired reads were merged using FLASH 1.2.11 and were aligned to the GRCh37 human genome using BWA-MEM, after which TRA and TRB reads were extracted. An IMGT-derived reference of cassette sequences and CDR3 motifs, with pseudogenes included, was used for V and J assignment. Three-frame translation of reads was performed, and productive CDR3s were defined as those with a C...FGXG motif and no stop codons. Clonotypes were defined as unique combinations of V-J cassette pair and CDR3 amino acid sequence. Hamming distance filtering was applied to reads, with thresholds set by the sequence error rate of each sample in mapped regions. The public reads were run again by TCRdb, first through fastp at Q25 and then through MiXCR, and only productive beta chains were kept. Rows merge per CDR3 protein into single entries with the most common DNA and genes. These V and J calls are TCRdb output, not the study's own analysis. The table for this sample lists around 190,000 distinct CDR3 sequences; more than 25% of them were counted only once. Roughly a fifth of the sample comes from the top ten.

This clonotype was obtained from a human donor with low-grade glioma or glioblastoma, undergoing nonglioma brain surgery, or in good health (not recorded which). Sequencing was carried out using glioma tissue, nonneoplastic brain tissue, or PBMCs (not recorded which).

The CDR3 amino acid sequence is: CASSLGTVLEGYTF. In nucleotide form, the sequence is TGCGCCAGCAGTTTGGGGACAGTTCTAGAGGGCTACACCTTC. The chain employs TRBV28 and TRBJ1-2; 7 junctional bases match TRBD1. The CDR3 starts with the cysteine, ends with the phenylalanine, and has 14 residues. Solely the CDR3 DNA is kept, with 42 bases framed from the first base. Looking up the germline V gene yields CDR1 MDHEN and CDR2 SYDVKM.